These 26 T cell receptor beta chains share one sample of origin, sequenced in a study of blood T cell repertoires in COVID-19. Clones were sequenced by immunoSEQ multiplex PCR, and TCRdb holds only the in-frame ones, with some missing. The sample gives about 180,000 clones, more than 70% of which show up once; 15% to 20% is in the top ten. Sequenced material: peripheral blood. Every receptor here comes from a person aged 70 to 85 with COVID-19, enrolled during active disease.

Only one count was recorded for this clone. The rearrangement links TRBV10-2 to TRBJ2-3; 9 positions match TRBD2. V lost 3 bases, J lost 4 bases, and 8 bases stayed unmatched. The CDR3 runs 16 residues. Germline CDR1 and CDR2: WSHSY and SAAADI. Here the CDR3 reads CASSEGRGGRADTQYF. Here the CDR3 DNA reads TGCGCCAGCAGTGAAGGGCGGGGGGGCCGAGCAGATACGCAGTATTTT.

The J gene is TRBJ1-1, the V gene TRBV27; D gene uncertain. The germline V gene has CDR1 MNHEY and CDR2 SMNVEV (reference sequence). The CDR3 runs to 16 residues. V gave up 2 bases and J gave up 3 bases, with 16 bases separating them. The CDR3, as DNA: TGTGCCAGCAGTTTAGCGGGATTTGGATATGACACTGAAGCTTTCTTT. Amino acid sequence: CASSLAGFGYDTEAFF.

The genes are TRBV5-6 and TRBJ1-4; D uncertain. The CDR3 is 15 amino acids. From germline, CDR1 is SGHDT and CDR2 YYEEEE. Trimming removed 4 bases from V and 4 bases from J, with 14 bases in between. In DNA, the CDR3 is TGTGCCAGCAGCCGAGGTGGCGGAAGTAATGAAAAACTGTTTTTT. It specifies CASSRGGGSNEKLFF.

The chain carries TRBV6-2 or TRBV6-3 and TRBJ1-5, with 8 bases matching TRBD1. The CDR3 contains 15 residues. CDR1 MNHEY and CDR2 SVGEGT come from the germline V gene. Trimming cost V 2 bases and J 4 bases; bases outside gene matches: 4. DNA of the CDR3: TGTGCCAGCAGTTACGGGACAGGAGTTAATCAGCCCCAGCATTTT. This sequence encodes CASSYGTGVNQPQHF.

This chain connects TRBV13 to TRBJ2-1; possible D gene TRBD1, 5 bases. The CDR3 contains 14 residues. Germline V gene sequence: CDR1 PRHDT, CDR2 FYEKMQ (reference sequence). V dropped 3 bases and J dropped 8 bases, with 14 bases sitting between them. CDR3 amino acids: CASSFYSRVDEQFF. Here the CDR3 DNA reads TGTGCCAGCAGCTTCTATTCCAGGGTAGATGAGCAGTTCTTC.

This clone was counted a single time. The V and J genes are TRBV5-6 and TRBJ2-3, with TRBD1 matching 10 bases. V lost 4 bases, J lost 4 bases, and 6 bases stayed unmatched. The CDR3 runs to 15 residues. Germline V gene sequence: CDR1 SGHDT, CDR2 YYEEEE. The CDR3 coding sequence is TGTGCCAGCAGCCGGGACAGGGGAGGTGCAGATACGCAGTATTTT. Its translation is CASSRDRGGADTQYF. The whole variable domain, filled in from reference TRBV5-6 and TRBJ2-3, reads DAGVTQSPTHLIKTRGQQVTLRCSPKSGHDTVSWYQQALGQGPQFIFQYYEEEERQRGNFPDRFSGHQFPNYSSELNVNALLLGDSALYLCASSRDRGGADTQYFGPGTRLTVL.

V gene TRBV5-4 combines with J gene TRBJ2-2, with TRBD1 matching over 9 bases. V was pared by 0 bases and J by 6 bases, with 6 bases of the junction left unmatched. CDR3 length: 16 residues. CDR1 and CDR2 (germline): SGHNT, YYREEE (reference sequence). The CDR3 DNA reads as TGTGCCAGCAGCTTGGCCGGACAGGGGAGAGCCGGGGAGCTGTTTTTT. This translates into CASSLAGQGRAGELFF.

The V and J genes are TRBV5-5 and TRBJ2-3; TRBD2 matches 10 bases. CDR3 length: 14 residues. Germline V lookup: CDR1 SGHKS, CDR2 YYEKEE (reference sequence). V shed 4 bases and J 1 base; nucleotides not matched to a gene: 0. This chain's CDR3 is CASSGLAGTDTQYF. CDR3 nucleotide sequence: TGTGCCAGCAGCGGACTAGCGGGCACAGATACGCAGTATTTT.

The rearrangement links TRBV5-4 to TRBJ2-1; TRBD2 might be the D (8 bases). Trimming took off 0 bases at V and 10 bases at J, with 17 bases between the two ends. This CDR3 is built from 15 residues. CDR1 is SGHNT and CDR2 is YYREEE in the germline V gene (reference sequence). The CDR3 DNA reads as TGTGCCAGCAGCTTGGTCGGGAGGGGGCCCGGCGAGCAGTTCTTC. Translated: CASSLVGRGPGEQFF.

The CDR3 reads CASSYERLSNSPLHF. CDR3 nucleotide sequence: TGTGCCAGCAGTTACGAGAGACTCTCGAATTCACCCCTCCACTTT. The V and J genes are TRBV6-5 and TRBJ1-6, with D unclear. The CDR3 runs 15 residues. V lost 2 bases and J lost 7, with 12 bases in between. CDR1 MNHEY and CDR2 SVGAGI come from the germline V gene.

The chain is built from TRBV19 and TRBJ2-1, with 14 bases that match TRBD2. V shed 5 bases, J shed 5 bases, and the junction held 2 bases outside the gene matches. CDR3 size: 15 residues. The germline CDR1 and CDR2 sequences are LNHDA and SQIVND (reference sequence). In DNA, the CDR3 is TGTGCCAGTAGTGGACTAGCGGGGGGACACAATGAGCAGTTCTTC. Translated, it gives CASSGLAGGHNEQFF.

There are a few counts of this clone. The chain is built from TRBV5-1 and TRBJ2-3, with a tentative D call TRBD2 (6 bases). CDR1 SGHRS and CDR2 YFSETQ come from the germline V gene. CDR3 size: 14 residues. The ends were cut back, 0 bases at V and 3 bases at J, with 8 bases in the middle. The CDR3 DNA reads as TGCGCCAGCAGCTTGGGCGGAGGGACAGATACGCAGTATTTT. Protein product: CASSLGGGTDTQYF.

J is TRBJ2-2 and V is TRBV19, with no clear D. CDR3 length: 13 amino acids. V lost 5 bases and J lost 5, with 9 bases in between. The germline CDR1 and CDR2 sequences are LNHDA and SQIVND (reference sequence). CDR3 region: CASSARWTGELFF. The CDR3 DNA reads TGTGCCAGTAGTGCCCGGTGGACCGGGGAGCTGTTTTTT.

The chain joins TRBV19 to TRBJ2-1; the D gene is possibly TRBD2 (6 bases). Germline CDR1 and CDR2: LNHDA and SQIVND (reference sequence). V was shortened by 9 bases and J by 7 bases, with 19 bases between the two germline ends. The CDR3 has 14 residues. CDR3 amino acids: CARVCTGEGNEQFF. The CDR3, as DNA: TGTGCCAGAGTTTGTACGGGAGAAGGAAATGAGCAGTTCTTC.

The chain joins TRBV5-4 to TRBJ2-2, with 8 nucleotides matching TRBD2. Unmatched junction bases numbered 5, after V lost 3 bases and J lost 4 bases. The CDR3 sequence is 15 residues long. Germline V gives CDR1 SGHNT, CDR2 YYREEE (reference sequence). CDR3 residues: CASSSGGETTGELFF. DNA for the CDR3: TGTGCCAGCAGCTCCGGGGGGGAGACCACCGGGGAGCTGTTTTTT. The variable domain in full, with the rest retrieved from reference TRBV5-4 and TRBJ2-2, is ETGVTQSPTHLIKTRGQQVTLRCSSQSGHNTVSWYQQALGQGPQFIFQYYREEENGRGNFPPRFSGLQFPNYSSELNVNALELDDSALYLCASSSGGETTGELFFGEGSRLTVL.

The CDR3 is CASRNLAGEGTEAFF. The CDR3 DNA is TGTGCCAGTAGGAATCTGGCAGGGGAGGGCACTGAAGCTTTCTTT. The genes are TRBV19 and TRBJ1-1, with a possible D match to TRBD1 (6 bases). The CDR3 extends over 15 amino acids. V was clipped by 6 bases and J by 4 bases, with 18 bases between them. Germline CDR1 is LNHDA and CDR2 is SQIVND (reference sequence).

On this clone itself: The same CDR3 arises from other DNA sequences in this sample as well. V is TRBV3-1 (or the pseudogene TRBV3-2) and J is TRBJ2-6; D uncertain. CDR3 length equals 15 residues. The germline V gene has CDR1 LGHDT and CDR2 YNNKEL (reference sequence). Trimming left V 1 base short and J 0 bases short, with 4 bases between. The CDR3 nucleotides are TGTGCCAGCAGCCAAGCTAGCTCTGGGGCCAACGTCCTGACTTTC. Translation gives CASSQASSGANVLTF.

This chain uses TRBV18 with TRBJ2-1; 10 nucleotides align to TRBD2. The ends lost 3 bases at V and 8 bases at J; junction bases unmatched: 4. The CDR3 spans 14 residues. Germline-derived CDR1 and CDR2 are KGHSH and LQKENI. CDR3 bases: TGTGCCAGCTCACCGAGCGGGGGGGATTATGAGCAGTTCTTC. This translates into CASSPSGGDYEQFF.

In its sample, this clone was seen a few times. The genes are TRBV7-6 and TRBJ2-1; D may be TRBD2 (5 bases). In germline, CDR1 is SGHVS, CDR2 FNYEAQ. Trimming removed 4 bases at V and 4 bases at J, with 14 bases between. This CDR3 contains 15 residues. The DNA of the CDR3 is TGTGCCAGCAGCTCCCTCCGCGGGCAGTACAATGAGCAGTTCTTC. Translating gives CASSSLRGQYNEQFF. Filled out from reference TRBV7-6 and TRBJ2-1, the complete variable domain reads GAGVSQSPRYKVTKRGQDVALRCDPISGHVSLYWYRQALGQGPEFLTYFNYEAQQDKSGLPNDRFSAERPEGSISTLTIQRTEQRDSAMYRCASSSLRGQYNEQFFGPGTRLTVL.

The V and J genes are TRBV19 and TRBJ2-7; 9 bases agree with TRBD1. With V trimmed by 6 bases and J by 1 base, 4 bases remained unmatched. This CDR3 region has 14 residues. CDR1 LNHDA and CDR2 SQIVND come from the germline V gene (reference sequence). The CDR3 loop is CASRAGTGSYEQYF. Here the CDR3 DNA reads TGTGCCAGTAGAGCCGGGACAGGGTCCTACGAGCAGTACTTC.

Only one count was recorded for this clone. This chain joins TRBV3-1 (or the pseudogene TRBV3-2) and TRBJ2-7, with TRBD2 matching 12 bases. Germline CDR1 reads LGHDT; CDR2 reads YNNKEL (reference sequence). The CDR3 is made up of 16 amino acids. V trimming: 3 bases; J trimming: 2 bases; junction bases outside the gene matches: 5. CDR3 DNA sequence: TGTGCCAGCAGCCAGCCGGGACTAGCGGGTACCTACGAGCAGTACTTC. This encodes CASSQPGLAGTYEQYF.

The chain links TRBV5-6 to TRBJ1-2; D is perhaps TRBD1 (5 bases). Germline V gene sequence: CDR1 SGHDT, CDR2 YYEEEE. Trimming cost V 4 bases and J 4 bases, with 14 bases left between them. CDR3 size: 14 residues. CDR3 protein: CASSAGGVSYGYTF. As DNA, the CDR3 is TGTGCCAGCAGCGCCGGAGGGGTTAGCTATGGCTACACCTTC.

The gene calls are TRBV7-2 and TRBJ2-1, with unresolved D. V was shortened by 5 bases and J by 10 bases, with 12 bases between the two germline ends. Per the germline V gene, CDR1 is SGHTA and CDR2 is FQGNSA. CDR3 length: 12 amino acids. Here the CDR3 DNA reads TGTGCCAGCAGCCTAAGTTTGGTGGAGCAGTTCTTC. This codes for CASSLSLVEQFF.

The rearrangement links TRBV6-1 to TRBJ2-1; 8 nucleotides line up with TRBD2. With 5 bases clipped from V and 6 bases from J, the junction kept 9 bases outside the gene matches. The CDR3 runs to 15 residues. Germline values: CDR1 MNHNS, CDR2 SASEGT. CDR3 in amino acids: CASSRRGGFGNEQFF. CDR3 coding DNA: TGTGCCAGCAGTAGACGGGGGGGTTTCGGCAATGAGCAGTTCTTC.

CDR3 bases: TGTGCCAGCAGTTACTCACAGCGGGAGGCCAATGAGCAGTTCTTC. Its protein product is CASSYSQREANEQFF. V is TRBV6-6 and J is TRBJ2-1; TRBD2 matches at 9 bases. The ends lost 0 bases at V and 6 bases at J; junction bases unmatched: 3. The CDR3 totals 15 residues. CDR1 is MNHNY and CDR2 is SVGAGI in the germline V gene (reference sequence).

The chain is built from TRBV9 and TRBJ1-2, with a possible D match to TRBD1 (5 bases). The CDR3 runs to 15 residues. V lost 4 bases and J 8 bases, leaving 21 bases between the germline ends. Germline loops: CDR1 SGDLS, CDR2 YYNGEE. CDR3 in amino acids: CASSSPVGDLGGYTF. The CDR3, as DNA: TGTGCCAGCAGCTCCCCCGTTGGGGACTTGGGGGGCTACACCTTC.